This T cell receptor (beta chain) was retrieved from a study of CD8 T cells in Susac syndrome. About the research overall: Within the sequenced Susac syndrome patient group, five or six exhibited active disease and roughly 8 were in remission.

With random hexamers, reverse transcription was performed on about 0.5 to 1 ug of RNA. The TCR beta CDR3 was amplified by immunoSEQ multiplex PCR across 54 Vbeta, 13 Jbeta. From the immunoSEQ multiplex PCR reads, TCRdb called clonotypes with MiXCR, one entry per CDR3 protein. This sample has around 170,000 distinct CDR3 sequences, with approximately 94% found just once. The CDR3 spans 14 residues. Trimming shortened V by 8 bases and J by 2 bases, and 16 bases separated the two germline ends. CDR1 and CDR2 from the germline V gene are MNHEY and SVGAGI. This chain connects TRBV6-5 to TRBJ2-7; D may be TRBD1 or TRBD2 (5 bases each). What was sequenced was CD4+ T cells from PBMCs. The clonotype comes from a human donor with Susac syndrome. The CDR3 DNA reads as TGTGCCAGCGGGCGGAGCCGAGGGGCCTACGAGCAGTACTTC. Translating gives CASGRSRGAYEQYF.